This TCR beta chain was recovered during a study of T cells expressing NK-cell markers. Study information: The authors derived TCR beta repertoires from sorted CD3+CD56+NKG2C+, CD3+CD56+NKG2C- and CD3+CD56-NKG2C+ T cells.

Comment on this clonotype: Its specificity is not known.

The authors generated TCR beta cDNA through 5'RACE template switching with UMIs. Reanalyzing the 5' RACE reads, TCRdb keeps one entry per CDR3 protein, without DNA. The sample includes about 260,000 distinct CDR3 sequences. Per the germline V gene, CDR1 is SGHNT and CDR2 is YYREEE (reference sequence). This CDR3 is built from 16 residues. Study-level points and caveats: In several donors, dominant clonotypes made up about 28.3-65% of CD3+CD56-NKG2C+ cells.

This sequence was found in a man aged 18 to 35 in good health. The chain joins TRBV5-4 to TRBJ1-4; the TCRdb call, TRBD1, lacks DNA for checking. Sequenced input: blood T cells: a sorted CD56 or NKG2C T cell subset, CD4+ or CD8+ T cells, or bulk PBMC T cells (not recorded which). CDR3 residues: CASSAGGERGNGKLFF.